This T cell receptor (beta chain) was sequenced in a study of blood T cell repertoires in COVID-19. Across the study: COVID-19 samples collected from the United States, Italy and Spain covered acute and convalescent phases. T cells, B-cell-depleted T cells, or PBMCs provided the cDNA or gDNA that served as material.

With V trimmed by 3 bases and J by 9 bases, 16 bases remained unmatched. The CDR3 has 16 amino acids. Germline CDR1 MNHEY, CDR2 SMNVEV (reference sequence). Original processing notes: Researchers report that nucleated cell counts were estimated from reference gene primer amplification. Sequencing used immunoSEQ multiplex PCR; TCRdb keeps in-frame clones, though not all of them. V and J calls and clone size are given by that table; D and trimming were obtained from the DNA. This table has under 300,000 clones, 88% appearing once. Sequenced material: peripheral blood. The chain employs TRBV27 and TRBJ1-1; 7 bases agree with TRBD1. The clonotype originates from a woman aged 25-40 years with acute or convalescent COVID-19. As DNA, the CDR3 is TGTGCCAGCAGTTTGGAAGGGGGCGATCGGGTGAGGAAAGCTTTCTTT. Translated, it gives CASSLEGGDRVRKAFF.